What follows is one T cell receptor beta chain and its context. No antigen is known for it. The sample is drawn from a study of cytomegalovirus exposure and HLA in healthy donors. Across the whole study: Earlier findings included 90 million to 120 million unique TCR beta sequences obtained from about 170 million T cells.

V lost 2 bases, J lost 8 bases, and 19 bases lay in between. CDR1 and CDR2 (germline): GTSNPN, SVGIG (reference sequence). CDR3 size: 16 residues. Use of 60 Vbeta and 13 Jbeta primers characterized the PCR. Authors' methods: Some 9.9 million shared chains were among roughly 81 million unique TCR beta chains counted in a later analysis. Sequencing was performed with immunoSEQ multiplex PCR; in TCRdb, only in-frame clones are kept and a portion is missing. That table supplies the V and J calls and clone size; D and trimming were determined from the DNA. The sample records about 160,000 clones, about 88% being singletons. General study points: Donors belonging to an Asian-associated ancestry cluster reportedly showed fewer N-insertions in productive TCRs than the 666-donor mean, according to what a later analysis found. TCR beta chains numbering more than 150 were designated cytomegalovirus-associated.

The chain carries TRBV30 and TRBJ1-6; perhaps TRBD1 as D (5 bases). The sequenced sample was PBMCs. This sequence originates from a young woman in good health and CMV-seronegative. DNA for the CDR3: TGTGCCTGGAGTAGGGGCGTATCGAGTGGCGATTCACCCCTCCACTTT. Translated, it gives CAWSRGVSSGDSPLHF.